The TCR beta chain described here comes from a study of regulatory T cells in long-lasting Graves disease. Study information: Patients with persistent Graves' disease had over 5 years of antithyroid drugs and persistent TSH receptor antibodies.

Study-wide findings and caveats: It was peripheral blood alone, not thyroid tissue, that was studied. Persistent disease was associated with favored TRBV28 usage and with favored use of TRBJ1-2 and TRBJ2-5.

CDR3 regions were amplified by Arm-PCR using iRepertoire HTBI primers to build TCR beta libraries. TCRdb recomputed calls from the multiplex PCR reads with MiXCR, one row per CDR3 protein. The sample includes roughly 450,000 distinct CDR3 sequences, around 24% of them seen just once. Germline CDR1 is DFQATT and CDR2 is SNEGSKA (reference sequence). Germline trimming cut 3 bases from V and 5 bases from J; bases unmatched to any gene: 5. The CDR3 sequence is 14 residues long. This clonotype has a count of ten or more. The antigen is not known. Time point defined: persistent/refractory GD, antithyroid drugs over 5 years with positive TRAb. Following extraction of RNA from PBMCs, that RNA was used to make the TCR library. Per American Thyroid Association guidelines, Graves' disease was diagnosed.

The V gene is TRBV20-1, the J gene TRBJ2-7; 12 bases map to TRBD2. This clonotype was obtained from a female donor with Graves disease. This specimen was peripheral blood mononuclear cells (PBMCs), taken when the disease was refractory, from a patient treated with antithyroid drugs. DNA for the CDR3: TGCAGTGCTAGTTCGACTAGCGGGAGCCACGAGCAGTACTTC. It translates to CSASSTSGSHEQYF.